This TCR beta chain was observed in a study of blood T cell repertoires in COVID-19. Germline V gene sequence: CDR1 LNHNV, CDR2 YYDKDF (reference sequence). The CDR3 has 13 residues. Trimming stripped 5 bases from V and 3 bases from J, with 8 bases between. Sequencing used immunoSEQ multiplex PCR; TCRdb keeps in-frame clones, though not all of them. The sample shows roughly 400,000 clones, about 90% of them seen only once. The receptor comes from a man aged 18 to 35 who had recovered from COVID-19. The sample was PBMCs or T cells enriched from blood (not recorded which). J is TRBJ1-5 and V is TRBV15; D remains ambiguous. The CDR3 region is CATSPQNNQPQHF. DNA of the CDR3: TGTGCCACCAGCCCACAGAACAATCAGCCCCAGCATTTT.